This entry is about one TCR beta chain. The antigen is not known. This specimen comes from a study of shared clonotypes between healthy human individuals. Whole-study results and caveats: Represented diversity (both genetic and exposure-history) was limited by the small number of donors. Blood alone was sampled, and tissue repertoires likely differ. Clonotype sharing among donors, it was expected, would be affected by sequencing depth.

The CDR3 runs to 17 residues. Trimming at V came to 1 base and at J to 7 bases, leaving 15 bases not matched to a gene. Germline values: CDR1 LNHDA, CDR2 SQIVND (reference sequence). The protocol was immunoSEQ multiplex PCR, while the TCRdb copy is restricted to in-frame clones and leaves out a portion. Here the sample spans 2 million to 3 million clones, 80% to 95% being singletons. V is TRBV19 and J is TRBJ1-1, with 7 bases identical to TRBD1. The source of this sequence is a man aged 18 to 29 in good health. Some clones in this sample may be carry-over from other donors' samples. Sequenced: naive CD4+ T cells from PBMCs. Subset indicated: CD45RA+ positively selected. This CDR3 is CASSIVTRQLNRGEAFF. The CDR3 DNA follows: TGTGCCAGTAGTATAGTCACGCGACAGCTCAACAGGGGTGAAGCTTTCTTT.